The 24 T cell receptor beta chains reported below all come from one sample, sequenced in a study of cytomegalovirus exposure and HLA in healthy donors. With 60 Vbeta and 13 Jbeta primers, the PCR was carried out. Using immunoSEQ multiplex PCR, the repertoire was profiled, and TCRdb retains in-frame clones only, with some absent. The sample yields 80,000 to 100,000 clones, over 80% seen once. Sequenced sample: PBMCs. These receptor sequences come from a female donor in good health and CMV-seropositive.

About this clone itself: Mismatch with germline at one junction end may stem from a read error. The chain is built from TRBV11-2 and TRBJ2-1; unclear D gene. Germline values: CDR1 SGHAT, CDR2 FQNNGV. The CDR3 totals 12 residues. CDR3 DNA: TGTGCCAGCAGCTTAGTCGGTTGTGAGCAATTCTTC. Protein: CASSLVGCEQFF.

This clone was seen a single time. The chain employs TRBV6-6 and TRBJ2-2; 8 nucleotides align to TRBD2. Germline V CDR1 and CDR2: MNHNY, SVGAGI (reference sequence). V dropped 6 bases and J dropped 8; count of bases not matched to a gene: 11. CDR3 length equals 15 residues. CDR3 residues: CASRPINSGAGELFF. CDR3 sequence (DNA): TGTGCCAGCAGGCCCATCAATAGCGGGGCGGGGGAGCTGTTTTTT.

This clone showed up just once. The chain links TRBV25-1 to TRBJ1-1; D may be TRBD1 (6 bases). Germline V lookup: CDR1 MGHDK, CDR2 SYGVNS. V shed 7 bases and J shed 3 bases, with 9 bases lying between them. This CDR3 has 12 amino acids. CDR3: CASTHRDTEAFF. In nucleotides, the CDR3 is TGTGCCAGCACCCACAGGGACACTGAAGCTTTCTTT.

V and J are TRBV7-6 and TRBJ2-1; D is ambiguous. Germline CDR1 is SGHVS and CDR2 is FNYEAQ. Between the trimmed V and J ends, which lost 1 base and 9 bases, there was a span of 4 bases. The CDR3 consists of 11 residues. The CDR3 protein is CASSLEAEQFF. The CDR3 DNA sequence: TGTGCCAGCAGCTTAGAAGCTGAGCAGTTCTTC.

The V and J genes are TRBV6-1 and TRBJ2-1; D is unclear. The V end lost 1 base, the J end lost 9 bases, and 4 bases lay between the germline ends. Germline V lookup: CDR1 MNHNS, CDR2 SASEGT. The CDR3 sequence is 11 residues long. The CDR3 region has the DNA TGTGCCAGCAGTGAAGGCGGTGAGCAGTTCTTC. Protein: CASSEGGEQFF.

The genes are TRBV29-1 and TRBJ2-2, with a tentative D call TRBD2 (5 bases). The ends were cut back, 6 bases at V and 7 bases at J, with 18 bases in the middle. The length of the CDR3 is 14 residues. Germline V CDR1 and CDR2: SQVTM, ANQGSEA. In DNA form, the CDR3 reads TGCAGCGTGGTCGAAGCGGCTAAGGGCGGGGAGCTGTTTTTT. Amino acids: CSVVEAAKGGELFF.

The chain joins TRBV10-1 to TRBJ2-5, with a possible D match to TRBD1 (6 bases). This CDR3 is 16 amino acids long. The germline gives CDR1 WNHNN, CDR2 SYGVQD (reference sequence). V was pared by 6 bases and J by 5 bases, with 22 bases between. CDR3 sequence (DNA): TGCGCCAGCAGCTTCGGGACACCTGAGGCGACGGAGACCCAGTACTTC. Translation gives CASSFGTPEATETQYF.

The chain combines TRBV5-1 with TRBJ2-1; D may be TRBD1 (7 bases). The CDR3 sequence is 15 residues long. The germline V gene encodes CDR1 SGHRS and CDR2 YFSETQ. Between the trimmed V and J ends, which lost 2 bases and 4 bases, there was a span of 13 bases. This chain's CDR3 is CASSLQGTGYNEQFF. The CDR3 nucleotides are TGCGCCAGCAGCTTACAGGGGACTGGTTACAATGAGCAGTTCTTC.

The chain recombines TRBV7-9 with TRBJ1-1; a possible D gene is TRBD1 (6 bases). Germline V lookup: CDR1 SEHNR, CDR2 FQNEAQ (reference sequence). This CDR3 has 14 residues. Trimming took off 4 bases at V and 3 bases at J, with 12 bases between the two ends. For the CDR3, the DNA is TGTGCCAGCAGCTCGCAGGGGTTGGACACTGAAGCTTTCTTT. Its protein product is CASSSQGLDTEAFF.

The J gene is TRBJ1-4, the V gene TRBV7-6; 9 bases are a match to TRBD1. Germline lookup yields CDR1 SGHVS and CDR2 FNYEAQ. CDR3 length equals 14 residues. Trimming cost V 5 bases and J 8 bases; bases outside gene matches: 6. The CDR3 DNA sequence: TGTGCCAGCAGCCGGGGACAGGGTGGCGAAAAACTGTTTTTT. This translates into CASSRGQGGEKLFF.

The V call is TRBV19, the J call TRBJ1-6; 11 bases line up with TRBD1. This CDR3 has 15 amino acids. The germline gives CDR1 LNHDA, CDR2 SQIVND (reference sequence). With V trimmed by 10 bases and J by 2 bases, 4 bases remained unmatched. This chain's CDR3 is CATRGQGAYNSPLHF. The CDR3 DNA reads TGTGCCACCAGGGGACAGGGGGCCTATAATTCACCCCTCCACTTT.

The chain uses TRBV14 and TRBJ2-5, with 10 bases lining up with TRBD1. From germline, CDR1 is SGHDN and CDR2 FVKESK. J lost 3 bases, V lost 1 base, and 2 bases had no gene match. The CDR3 consists of 15 residues. CDR3 residues: CASSQAGQGKETQYF. CDR3 bases: TGTGCCAGCAGCCAAGCGGGACAGGGGAAAGAGACCCAGTACTTC. The complete variable domain, with remaining parts taken from reference TRBV14 and TRBJ2-5, reads EAGVTQFPSHSVIEKGQTVTLRCDPISGHDNLYWYRRVMGKEIKFLLHFVKESKQDESGMPNNRFLAERTGGTYSTLKVQPAELEDSGVYFCASSQAGQGKETQYFGPGTRLLVL.

This chain connects TRBV28 to TRBJ1-2, with a tentative D call TRBD1 (5 bases). The germline V and J ends were trimmed by 8 bases and 6 bases, with 22 bases remaining between them. The germline gives CDR1 MDHEN, CDR2 SYDVKM. The CDR3 covers 15 residues. CDR3 sequence: CASEMGVGLLDGYTF. Here the CDR3 DNA reads TGTGCCAGCGAGATGGGTGTGGGGCTTTTGGATGGCTACACCTTC.

This chain links TRBV7-2 with TRBJ2-3; D is uncertain. Germline CDR1 reads SGHTA; CDR2 reads FQGNSA. The CDR3 is 12 amino acids. Trimming cost V 3 bases and J 5 bases, with 6 bases left between them. CDR3 sequence reads: CASSFPRDTQYF. CDR3 nucleotides: TGTGCCAGCAGCTTTCCCCGAGATACGCAGTATTTT.

The chain uses TRBV5-1 and TRBJ1-4; no definite D call. This CDR3 region has 16 residues. Germline V CDR1 and CDR2: SGHRS, YFSETQ. Trimming shortened V by 0 bases and J by 4 bases, and 13 bases separated the two germline ends. The CDR3 nucleotides are TGCGCCAGCAGCTTGGGTGACCGGGATTTTAATGAAAAACTGTTTTTT. Its protein product is CASSLGDRDFNEKLFF.

This sequence joins TRBV27 and TRBJ2-7; 10 bases fit TRBD1. CDR1 and CDR2 from the germline V gene are MNHEY and SMNVEV (reference sequence). This CDR3 spans 15 amino acids. With 0 bases clipped from V and 4 bases from J, the junction kept 3 bases outside the gene matches. This chain's CDR3 is CASSLSGTGDYEQYF. In DNA, the CDR3 is TGTGCCAGCAGTTTATCCGGGACAGGGGATTACGAGCAGTACTTC.

The rearrangement joins TRBV7-9 to TRBJ1-4; no firm D call. With 6 bases removed from V and 4 bases from J, the gap between germline ends came to 12 bases. The CDR3 sequence is 14 residues long. Germline loops: CDR1 SEHNR, CDR2 FQNEAQ (reference sequence). The CDR3 reads CASRIEGSNEKLFF. DNA for the CDR3: TGTGCCAGCAGAATTGAAGGGAGTAATGAAAAACTGTTTTTT.

On this clone: One end of the junction is discordant with germline, which a read error may explain. V is TRBV7-7 and J is TRBJ2-2; 12 bases fit TRBD1. The CDR3 has 18 residues. Germline V CDR1 and CDR2: SSHAT, FNYEAQ (reference sequence). The CDR3 loop is CASSTYFGTGGETGELFF. CDR3 nucleotide sequence: TGTGCTAGCAGCACCTACTTCGGGACAGGGGGCGAGACCGGGGAGCTGTTTTTT.

In its sample, this clone was seen once. The gene calls are TRBV25-1 and TRBJ2-7, with 9 nucleotides matching TRBD1. The length of the CDR3 is 16 residues. V trimming: 4 bases; J trimming: 3 bases; junction bases outside the gene matches: 10. Germline CDR1 MGHDK, CDR2 SYGVNS. In DNA form, the CDR3 reads TGTGCCAGCAGTGGCACGTGGCTGACAGGGGGCTACGAGCAGTACTTC. This gives the protein CASSGTWLTGGYEQYF.

This clone has just one count. This chain joins TRBV6-6 and TRBJ1-4; D gene uncertain. The CDR3 is 15 amino acids. Germline lookup yields CDR1 MNHNY and CDR2 SVGAGI (reference sequence). Trimming left V 0 bases short and J 11 bases short, with 16 bases between. The DNA of the CDR3 is TGTGCCAGCAGTTACTCAGAATCGAAGGCCGGGAAACTGTTTTTT. Translating gives CASSYSESKAGKLFF.

This chain uses TRBV12-5 with TRBJ2-1; possibly TRBD1 for D (6 bases). Per the germline V gene, CDR1 is LGHNT and CDR2 is FRNRAP. CDR3 length equals 13 residues. V was shortened by 2 bases and J by 6 bases, with 8 bases between the two germline ends. The CDR3 spells CASGLLGGNEQFF. In DNA, the CDR3 is TGTGCTAGTGGTTTGCTAGGGGGCAATGAGCAGTTCTTC.

The V and J genes are TRBV6-1 and TRBJ1-3; TRBD1 is a possible D gene (6 bases). Looked up from germline, CDR1 is MNHNS and CDR2 is SASEGT. This CDR3 has 15 amino acids. Between the trimmed V and J ends, which lost 6 bases and 4 bases, there was a span of 16 bases. The CDR3: CASRDWTALGNTIYF. CDR3 in DNA: TGTGCCAGCAGGGACTGGACAGCTCTGGGAAACACCATATATTTT.

The rearrangement joins TRBV27 to TRBJ2-1; 8 nucleotides agree with TRBD1. Germline V gene lookup returns CDR1 MNHEY and CDR2 SMNVEV (reference sequence). V lost 3 bases and J lost 6; bases outside the gene matches: 1. CDR3 length equals 13 residues. The chain's CDR3 is CASSFTGGNEQFF. CDR3 in DNA: TGTGCCAGCAGTTTCACAGGGGGCAATGAGCAGTTCTTC.

This chain joins TRBV2 and TRBJ2-1; TRBD2 aligns across 8 bases. Germline CDR1 is SNHLY and CDR2 is FYNNEI. V was clipped by 6 bases and J by 10 bases; unmatched bases: 11. The CDR3 extends over 14 amino acids. The CDR3 loop is CASSRALAGGEQFF. The CDR3 DNA reads TGTGCCAGCAGCCGGGCCCTGGCGGGGGGAGAGCAGTTCTTC.